The 29 T cell receptor beta chains in this list originate from one sample, sequenced in a study of T cell responses to AZD1222 COVID-19 vaccine. The protocol was immunoSEQ multiplex PCR, while the TCRdb copy is restricted to in-frame clones and leaves out a portion. This table has roughly 200,000 clones, around 93% appearing once. The starting material was peripheral blood, obtained on day 0 of MenACWY control vaccination. The receptors come from an adult in good health.

The V and J genes are TRBV6-5 and TRBJ1-1, with 8 bases identical to TRBD1. J was trimmed by 0 bases and V by 2 bases; bases with no gene match: 2. The CDR3 runs 15 residues. Germline CDR1 and CDR2: MNHEY and SVGAGI. CDR3 sequence: CASSYPDRVNTEAFF. The CDR3 DNA sequence: TGTGCCAGCAGTTACCCGGACAGGGTGAACACTGAAGCTTTCTTT.

This chain links TRBV5-1 with TRBJ2-3; D is unresolved. V gave up 5 bases and J gave up 0 bases, with 10 bases separating them. The CDR3 is made up of 14 amino acids. Germline V gene sequence: CDR1 SGHRS, CDR2 YFSETQ. The chain's CDR3 is CASSEQSSTDTQYF. CDR3 sequence (DNA): TGCGCCAGCAGTGAACAATCTAGCACAGATACGCAGTATTTT.

The gene calls are TRBV6-5 and TRBJ2-1, with D perhaps matching TRBD1 (6 bases). V was clipped by 5 bases and J by 6 bases, with 14 bases between them. Germline assignment: CDR1 MNHEY and CDR2 SVGAGI. This CDR3 comprises 14 residues. Here the CDR3 reads CASSRTEYSNEQFF. CDR3 in DNA: TGTGCCAGCAGTCGGACAGAGTATAGCAATGAGCAGTTCTTC.

This clone was recorded once. The genes are TRBV19 and TRBJ1-1, with D hard to call. Between the trimmed V and J ends, which lost 3 bases and 4 bases, there was a span of 3 bases. The germline CDR1 and CDR2 sequences are LNHDA and SQIVND (reference sequence). The CDR3 is made up of 11 amino acids. The chain's CDR3 is CASSMGTEAFF. In DNA, the CDR3 is TGTGCCAGTAGTATGGGCACTGAAGCTTTCTTT.

This clone was seen only a few times. The rearrangement uses TRBV3-1 (or the pseudogene TRBV3-2) and TRBJ2-1; D may be TRBD1 (6 bases). Trimming left V 3 bases short and J 12 bases short, with 15 bases between. The germline gives CDR1 LGHDT, CDR2 YNNKEL (reference sequence). This CDR3 comprises 13 residues. CDR3 sequence (DNA): TGTGCCAGCAGCCACTTACAGGGTCTCGGGCAGTTCTTC. Its translation: CASSHLQGLGQFF.

The rearrangement uses TRBV6-5 and TRBJ1-3; D perhaps matches TRBD1 (5 bases). Germline loops: CDR1 MNHEY, CDR2 SVGAGI. The CDR3 totals 16 residues. The V end lost 2 bases, the J end lost 0 bases, and 11 bases lay between the germline ends. Written as DNA, the CDR3 is TGTGCCAGCAGTTACGCACAGGCCGGCTCTGGAAACACCATATATTTT. Translating gives CASSYAQAGSGNTIYF.

This chain links TRBV30 with TRBJ1-2; a possible D gene is TRBD1 (6 bases). V lost 5 bases to trimming and J lost 8 bases, with 21 bases between them. The CDR3 sequence is 14 residues long. The germline V gene encodes CDR1 GTSNPN and CDR2 SVGIG (reference sequence). The CDR3 loop is CAWVRDTNVLGYTF. In DNA form, the CDR3 reads TGTGCCTGGGTCCGGGACACCAATGTATTGGGCTACACCTTC.

This chain joins TRBV6-5 and TRBJ1-1, with D uncertain. V lost 6 bases to trimming and J lost 3 bases, with 8 bases between them. The germline V gene encodes CDR1 MNHEY and CDR2 SVGAGI. This CDR3 has 12 amino acids. The DNA for the CDR3 is TGTGCCAGCAGAATAATGGACACTGAAGCTTTCTTT. Its translation: CASRIMDTEAFF.

The chain combines TRBV19 with TRBJ2-2; 11 bases agree with TRBD2. This CDR3 region has 16 residues. Germline assignment: CDR1 LNHDA and CDR2 SQIVND (reference sequence). Trimming took 7 bases from V and 12 from J; bases not matched to a gene: 16. CDR3 in amino acids: CASTPEWASGGKKLFF. The CDR3 DNA reads TGTGCCAGTACCCCCGAGTGGGCTAGCGGGGGGAAGAAGCTGTTTTTT.

This clone was recorded once. The rearrangement joins TRBV4-3 to TRBJ1-2; D not certain. Per the germline V gene, CDR1 is LGHNA and CDR2 is YSLEER. CDR3 length: 13 residues. V lost 2 bases and J 8 bases, leaving 12 bases between the germline ends. The CDR3 reads CASSQSWELGYTF. Here the CDR3 DNA reads TGCGCCAGCAGCCAAAGTTGGGAGTTGGGCTACACCTTC.

The V and J genes are TRBV5-4 and TRBJ2-2; D possibly corresponds to TRBD1 (6 bases). The CDR3 consists of 15 residues. V lost 0 bases and J lost 6, with 12 bases in between. Germline V gene sequence: CDR1 SGHNT, CDR2 YYREEE (reference sequence). CDR3 DNA: TGTGCCAGCAGCTTGGCAGGGGTAGTATCCGGGGAGCTGTTTTTT. Its protein is CASSLAGVVSGELFF.

A remark on this clone: The identical CDR3 is also encoded by other nucleotide sequences in the sample. The rearrangement joins TRBV12-3 or TRBV12-4 to TRBJ1-1, with D uncertain. This CDR3 has 12 residues. V was pared by 3 bases and J by 4 bases, with 6 bases between. This CDR3 is CASSFLPTEAFF. The CDR3 DNA sequence: TGTGCCAGCAGTTTTTTACCCACTGAAGCTTTCTTT.

This rearrangement joins TRBV7-6 to TRBJ2-5; no clear D gene. Trimming removed 6 bases from V and 5 bases from J, with 7 bases in between. CDR3 length: 11 amino acids. CDR1 SGHVS and CDR2 FNYEAQ come from the germline V gene. In DNA form, the CDR3 reads TGTGCCAGCAGTGCAGCCGAGACCCAGTACTTC. Translated: CASSAAETQYF. The variable domain in full, with the rest retrieved from reference TRBV7-6 and TRBJ2-5, is GAGVSQSPRYKVTKRGQDVALRCDPISGHVSLYWYRQALGQGPEFLTYFNYEAQQDKSGLPNDRFSAERPEGSISTLTIQRTEQRDSAMYRCASSAAETQYFGPGTRLLVL.

The V and J genes are TRBV6-5 and TRBJ1-2; perhaps TRBD1 as D (6 bases). The CDR3 is 13 residues long. V lost 5 bases and J 8 bases, leaving 15 bases between the germline ends. CDR1 and CDR2 (germline): MNHEY, SVGAGI. The CDR3 DNA reads TGTGCCAGCAGTACCGGGACAACGGGCGGCTACACCTTC. Protein sequence: CASSTGTTGGYTF.

The CDR3 is CATSRNRQPQETQYF. CDR3 bases: TGTGCCACCAGCAGAAACCGACAGCCCCAAGAGACCCAGTACTTC. V gene TRBV15 combines with J gene TRBJ2-5, with a possible D match to TRBD1 (5 bases). V dropped 2 bases and J dropped 1 base, with 11 bases sitting between them. The CDR3 totals 15 residues. CDR1 is LNHNV and CDR2 is YYDKDF in the germline V gene (reference sequence).

The chain has TRBV20-1 and TRBJ1-1; no clear D gene. V was cut by 3 bases and J by 4 bases, with 21 bases left in between. This CDR3 has 16 residues. The germline CDR1 and CDR2 sequences are DFQATT and SNEGSKA (reference sequence). The DNA of the CDR3 is TGCAGTGCTAGTAGGTTAGGACCCCCCGTCGGCACTGAAGCTTTCTTT. The encoded protein is CSASRLGPPVGTEAFF.

This rearrangement joins TRBV30 to TRBJ1-2, with D hard to call. V gave up 1 base and J gave up 7 bases, with 7 bases separating them. The CDR3 consists of 11 residues. Germline CDR1 reads GTSNPN; CDR2 reads SVGIG (reference sequence). The CDR3 sequence: CAWSGRAGYTF. Written as DNA, the CDR3 is TGTGCCTGGAGTGGAAGGGCTGGCTACACCTTC.

CDR3: CASSYGVGLSTDTQYF. DNA for the CDR3: TGTGCCAGCAGTTACGGGGTCGGGCTTAGCACAGATACGCAGTATTTT. This chain joins TRBV6-2 or TRBV6-3 and TRBJ2-3, with unresolved D. The germline gives CDR1 MNHEY, CDR2 SVGEGT. Trimming left V 2 bases short and J 0 bases short, with 12 bases between. The CDR3 totals 16 residues.

The chain links TRBV3-1 (or the pseudogene TRBV3-2) to TRBJ2-7; D not resolved. The germline CDR1 and CDR2 sequences are LGHDT and YNNKEL (reference sequence). This CDR3 is 15 amino acids long. Trimming took off 0 bases at V and 0 bases at J, with 9 bases between the two ends. CDR3 sequence reads: CASSQELLPSYEQYF. Written as DNA, the CDR3 is TGTGCCAGCAGCCAAGAATTACTACCCTCCTACGAGCAGTACTTC.

This chain joins TRBV3-1 (or the pseudogene TRBV3-2) and TRBJ2-1; D uncertain. With 3 bases removed from V and 6 bases from J, the gap between germline ends came to 6 bases. The CDR3 runs 12 residues. In germline, CDR1 is LGHDT, CDR2 YNNKEL (reference sequence). The chain's CDR3 is CASSHQVNEQFF. DNA for the CDR3: TGTGCCAGCAGCCATCAGGTCAATGAGCAGTTCTTC.

The chain couples TRBV3-1 (or the pseudogene TRBV3-2) to TRBJ1-1, with 11 bases lining up with TRBD1. Germline CDR1 LGHDT, CDR2 YNNKEL (reference sequence). The CDR3 contains 15 residues. J lost 11 bases, V lost 4 bases, and 12 bases had no gene match. The CDR3, as DNA: TGTGCCAGCAGCCGAGAGGGACAGGGGGTTTTAAAGGCTTTCTTT. Its protein product is CASSREGQGVLKAFF.

CDR3 amino acids: CASSQGSTQPQHF. The CDR3 bases are TGTGCCAGCAGCCAAGGTAGTACCCAGCCCCAGCATTTT. The chain couples TRBV3-1 (or the pseudogene TRBV3-2) to TRBJ1-5, with D unclear. Trimming removed 1 base at V and 7 bases at J, with 8 bases between. Germline CDR1 is LGHDT and CDR2 is YNNKEL (reference sequence). The CDR3 runs to 13 residues.

V and J are TRBV30 and TRBJ1-1; D ambiguous. Germline V CDR1 and CDR2: GTSNPN, SVGIG (reference sequence). This CDR3 contains 13 residues. Between the trimmed V and J ends, which lost 1 base and 5 bases, there was a span of 11 bases. The CDR3 sequence is CAWSGASRTEAFF. CDR3 DNA: TGTGCCTGGAGTGGGGCTTCACGGACTGAAGCTTTCTTT.

The chain links TRBV10-3 to TRBJ1-6; D may be TRBD1 (6 bases). The germline CDR1 and CDR2 sequences are ENHRY and SYGVKD. This CDR3 has 13 residues. V lost 10 bases and J lost 7, with 14 bases in between. The CDR3, as DNA: TGTGCCACCCTAGGGGGGCCCAATTCACCCCTCCACTTT. Translated: CATLGGPNSPLHF.

The chain carries TRBV7-9 and TRBJ1-3; 11 positions agree with TRBD1. The CDR3 has 19 residues. Germline loops: CDR1 SEHNR, CDR2 FQNEAQ (reference sequence). V lost 2 bases, J lost 3 bases, and 12 bases stayed unmatched. CDR3 in amino acids: CASSLPTYGQGAGGNTIYF. The CDR3 DNA reads as TGTGCCAGCAGCTTACCCACGTATGGACAGGGGGCGGGTGGAAACACCATATATTTT. The whole variable domain, remainder taken from reference TRBV7-9 and TRBJ1-3, is DTGVSQNPRHKITKRGQNVTFRCDPISEHNRLYWYRQTLGQGPEFLTYFQNEAQLEKSRLLSDRFSAERPKGSFSTLEIQRTEQGDSAMYLCASSLPTYGQGAGGNTIYFGEGSWLTVV.

Note on this clone: An end of the junction differs from the germline gene, which may be a read error. This chain joins TRBV7-7 and TRBJ2-5; D gene unclear. This CDR3 is built from 13 residues. Germline loops: CDR1 SSHAT, CDR2 FNYEAQ (reference sequence). This CDR3 reads CASSLSVVETQYF. The CDR3 bases are TGTGCTAGCAGCTTGTCTGTGGTGGAGACCCAGTACTTC.

This CDR3 reads CASSLVSSGDNEQFF. CDR3 nucleotide sequence: TGTGCCAGCAGCTTGGTATCTAGCGGGGACAATGAGCAGTTCTTC. The chain is built from TRBV5-4 and TRBJ2-1; TRBD2 matches at 9 bases. The germline V gene encodes CDR1 SGHNT and CDR2 YYREEE (reference sequence). Germline trimming cut 0 bases from V and 5 bases from J; bases unmatched to any gene: 3. CDR3 length equals 15 residues.

The chain is built from TRBV5-1 and TRBJ2-7; 7 positions match TRBD1. There are 15 residues in the CDR3. The germline CDR1 and CDR2 sequences are SGHRS and YFSETQ. The J segment lost 0 bases and the V segment lost 3 bases, leaving 6 bases of the junction unmatched. The CDR3 nucleotides read TGCGCCAGCAGCTCGGGACAGTACAGCTCCTACGAGCAGTACTTC. It specifies CASSSGQYSSYEQYF.

The gene calls are TRBV7-2 and TRBJ2-4; 9 nucleotides line up with TRBD2. Germline-derived CDR1 and CDR2 are SGHTA and FQGNSA. The CDR3 totals 17 residues. V lost 5 bases, J lost 0 bases, and 8 bases stayed unmatched. The CDR3 nucleotides are TGTGCCAGCAGCCCTCGGGGGCGGGGGGGAGCCAAAAACATTCAGTACTTC. Translation gives CASSPRGRGGAKNIQYF.